A single sample gave rise to the 26 T cell receptor beta chains below, sequenced in a study of blood T cells in healthy people across ages. For the second PCR, which ran for roughly 7 to 11 cycles, a sample-barcoded 5' primer and a J-beta primer mix were used. TCRdb fed the 5' RACE reads into MiXCR, producing one record per CDR3 protein. In the table there are hundreds of thousands of distinct CDR3 sequences, about a third of which are singletons. Sequencing input: blood. Every receptor here comes from a woman of 80 years or more in good health.

This clonotype was observed many times. The V and J genes are TRBV5-1 and TRBJ2-7, with TRBD2 matching over 10 bases. The CDR3 loop spans 14 amino acids. Germline-derived CDR1 and CDR2 are SGHRS and YFSETQ. V was pared by 1 base and J by 6 bases, with 4 bases of the junction left unmatched. CDR3: CASSLSASGGEQYF. CDR3 DNA: TGCGCCAGCAGCTTGTCGGCTAGCGGGGGCGAGCAGTACTTC.

Many counts were recorded for this clonotype. This chain uses TRBV29-1 with TRBJ1-2; 9 nucleotides agree with TRBD1. This CDR3 spans 13 amino acids. With V trimmed by 6 bases and J by 7 bases, 9 bases remained unmatched. Germline V CDR1 and CDR2: SQVTM, ANQGSEA. The CDR3 is CSVQTTGGIGYTF. The DNA for the CDR3 is TGCAGCGTACAAACGACAGGGGGTATTGGCTACACCTTC.

This clonotype was seen many times. The chain is built from TRBV12-3 or TRBV12-4 and TRBJ2-4; 10 positions match TRBD1. This CDR3 spans 15 amino acids. V shed 4 bases and J 1 base; nucleotides not matched to a gene: 1. This chain's CDR3 is CASSWGQGAKNIQYF. Written as DNA, the CDR3 is TGTGCCAGCAGTTGGGGACAGGGGGCCAAAAACATTCAGTACTTC.

At least ten counts were recorded for this clonotype. This sequence joins TRBV5-1 and TRBJ1-2; 10 nucleotides match TRBD1. J was trimmed by 3 bases and V by 4 bases; bases with no gene match: 12. This CDR3 comprises 17 residues. CDR1 and CDR2 from the germline V gene are SGHRS and YFSETQ. This chain's CDR3 is CASSPIPGQGTYYGYTF. CDR3 nucleotide sequence: TGCGCCAGCAGCCCGATACCGGGACAGGGGACATACTATGGCTACACCTTC.

The chain has TRBV19 and TRBJ2-2; TRBD2 agrees at 9 bases. Germline V CDR1 and CDR2: LNHDA, SQIVND (reference sequence). The CDR3 covers 17 residues. The trim removed 3 bases at V and 1 base at J, leaving 6 bases unmatched. In DNA form, the CDR3 reads TGTGCCAGTAGTATCCCCTCTAGCGGGGAGAACACCGGGGAGCTGTTTTTT. Protein: CASSIPSSGENTGELFF.

This chain's CDR3 is CASSSGPSGQGPRGGYTF. In nucleotides, the CDR3 is TGCGCCAGCAGCTCTGGTCCATCTGGGCAGGGGCCTCGTGGTGGCTACACCTTC. This chain uses TRBV5-1 with TRBJ1-2, with D possibly being TRBD1 (6 bases). The CDR3 extends over 18 amino acids. The V end lost 3 bases, the J end lost 7 bases, and 28 bases lay between the germline ends. Germline V lookup: CDR1 SGHRS, CDR2 YFSETQ.

To note about this clonotype: The junction departs from the called germline gene at one end, perhaps through a read error. The chain carries TRBV5-1 and TRBJ2-5; possibly TRBD1 or TRBD2 for D (5 bases each). This CDR3 has 14 residues. From germline, CDR1 is SGHRS and CDR2 YFSETQ. The CDR3 nucleotides are TGCGCCAGCAGCTGGTATAGGGACGGCGAGACTCAGTACTTC. Encoded protein: CASSWYRDGETQYF. The whole variable domain, filled in from reference TRBV5-1 and TRBJ2-5, reads KAGVTQTPRYLIKTRGQQVTLSCSPISGHRSVSWYQQTPGQGLQFLFEYFSETQRNKGNFPGRFSGRQFSNSRSEMNVSTLELGDSALYLCASSWYRDGETQYFGPGTRLLVL.

This clonotype has at least ten counts. The chain is built from TRBV5-1 and TRBJ2-3; D ambiguous. The CDR3 runs to 14 residues. CDR1 and CDR2 from the germline V gene are SGHRS and YFSETQ. The V end was cut by 4 bases, the J end by 0 bases, with 9 bases between. CDR3 loop: CASSLQWSTDTQYF. The CDR3 DNA reads as TGCGCCAGCAGCCTACAGTGGAGCACAGATACGCAGTATTTT. Full variable domain (rest looked up from reference TRBV5-1 and TRBJ2-3): KAGVTQTPRYLIKTRGQQVTLSCSPISGHRSVSWYQQTPGQGLQFLFEYFSETQRNKGNFPGRFSGRQFSNSRSEMNVSTLELGDSALYLCASSLQWSTDTQYFGPGTRLTVL.

In regard to this clonotype: One end of the junction is discordant with germline, which a read error may explain. The chain couples TRBV20-1 to TRBJ2-3, with 9 bases aligning to TRBD2. Germline V CDR1 and CDR2: DFQATT, SNEGSKA (reference sequence). CDR3 length equals 14 residues. The CDR3 reads CNASWRGGADTQYF. The CDR3, as DNA: TGCAATGCTAGCTGGCGGGGGGGGGCAGATACGCAGTATTTT.

In its sample, this clonotype was seen a few times. The chain employs TRBV25-1 and TRBJ1-1; TRBD1 might be the D (5 bases). The germline gives CDR1 MGHDK, CDR2 SYGVNS. The CDR3 totals 13 residues. Deletions cut 8 bases from V and 3 bases from J, with 13 bases between. Here the CDR3 DNA reads TGTGCCAGCGCTTCGGGGGGTCACACTGAAGCTTTCTTT. Protein product: CASASGGHTEAFF.

V usage is TRBV10-2 and J usage is TRBJ1-4, with D possibly matching TRBD1 (6 bases). Germline CDR1 WSHSY, CDR2 SAAADI. Trimming stripped 2 bases from V and 6 bases from J, with 10 bases between. The CDR3 consists of 14 residues. CDR3 bases: TGCGCCAGCAGTGAGAGGGGGGCGGATGAAAAACTGTTTTTT. It encodes CASSERGADEKLFF.

The table lists this clonotype with many counts. The chain combines TRBV5-6 with TRBJ1-2; the D gene is possibly TRBD1 (5 bases). In germline, CDR1 is SGHDT, CDR2 YYEEEE. The CDR3 extends over 13 amino acids. V gave up 4 bases and J gave up 4 bases, with 11 bases separating them. Here the CDR3 DNA reads TGTGCCAGCAGCCCCGGGACCAGCTATGGCTACACCTTC. It specifies CASSPGTSYGYTF.

V gene TRBV20-1 combines with J gene TRBJ1-1, with D tentatively TRBD1 (6 bases). The CDR3 is made up of 13 amino acids. Per germline, CDR1 DFQATT and CDR2 SNEGSKA (reference sequence). The germline V and J ends were trimmed by 7 bases and 1 base, with 13 bases remaining between them. CDR3 sequence reads: CSVRRTENTEAFF. The CDR3 nucleotides are TGCAGTGTCAGACGGACAGAGAACACTGAAGCTTTCTTT.

The chain combines TRBV29-1 with TRBJ2-5; the D gene is possibly TRBD2 (6 bases). Germline lookup yields CDR1 SQVTM and CDR2 ANQGSEA. The CDR3 is 13 residues long. Trimming took off 4 bases at V and 1 base at J, with 10 bases between the two ends. Here the CDR3 DNA reads TGCAGCGTTGGTAGCGGAGTCCAAGAGACCCAGTACTTC. Translation gives CSVGSGVQETQYF.

The rearrangement links TRBV20-1 to TRBJ2-1, with 9 nucleotides matching TRBD2. Germline CDR1 DFQATT, CDR2 SNEGSKA (reference sequence). CDR3 length: 14 residues. Germline trimming cut 0 bases from V and 9 bases from J; bases unmatched to any gene: 6. Here the CDR3 DNA reads TGCAGTGCTAGAGAAGGCGGGGGGGCAAGTGAGCAGTTCTTC. This encodes CSAREGGGASEQFF.

About this clonotype itself: A read error may explain this, as a much larger clone is one base away. This chain connects TRBV6-2 or TRBV6-3 to TRBJ1-6; 8 bases are shared with TRBD1. With V trimmed by 10 bases and J by 6 bases, 11 bases remained unmatched. The CDR3 totals 15 residues. Germline lookup yields CDR1 MNHEY and CDR2 SVGEGT. The chain's CDR3 is CATRQGFGGNSPLHF. The CDR3 DNA reads as TGTGCCACCCGACAGGGGTTCGGTGGTAATTCACCCCTCCACTTT.

The rearrangement joins TRBV29-1 to TRBJ1-2; the D gene is possibly TRBD1 (5 bases). The CDR3 has 13 residues. V lost 2 bases and J lost 0, with 7 bases in between. Germline V CDR1 and CDR2: SQVTM, ANQGSEA. The DNA of the CDR3 is TGCAGCGTTGAACCAGGGACTAACTATGGCTACACCTTC. Its translation is CSVEPGTNYGYTF. The full variable domain, completed using reference TRBV29-1 and TRBJ1-2, is SAVISQKPSRDICQRGTSLTIQCQVDSQVTMMFWYRQQPGQSLTLIATANQGSEATYESGFVIDKFPISRPNLTFSTLTVSNMSPEDSSIYLCSVEPGTNYGYTFGSGTRLTVV.

On this clonotype: This may be a read error: a much more frequent sequence differs by one nucleotide. The chain has TRBV15 and TRBJ1-2, with a possible D match to TRBD1 (5 bases). CDR3 length equals 13 residues. Germline CDR1 and CDR2: LNHNV and YYDKDF (reference sequence). The CDR3 DNA reads as TGTGCCACCAGCAGAGTTACAGGCTATGGCCACACCTTC. It translates to CATSRVTGYGHTF. Drawing the rest from reference TRBV15 and TRBJ1-2, the complete variable domain is DAMVIQNPRYQVTQFGKPVTLSCSQTLNHNVMYWYQQKSSQAPKLLFHYYDKDFNNEADTPDNFQSRRPNTSFCFLDIRSPGLGDTAMYLCATSRVTGYGHTFGSGTRLTVV.

This clonotype has ten or more counts. The chain is built from TRBV30 and TRBJ2-1; the match to TRBD2 covers 10 bases. This CDR3 region has 15 residues. CDR1 is GTSNPN and CDR2 is SVGIG in the germline V gene (reference sequence). The junction had 8 bases not matched to a gene; V was cut back by 0 bases and J by 9 bases. Written as DNA, the CDR3 is TGTGCCTGGAGTGTAAGCGGGGGGGCTAACGGTGAGCAGTTCTTC. It encodes CAWSVSGGANGEQFF. Full variable domain (missing parts from reference TRBV30 and TRBJ2-1): SQTIHQWPATLVQPVGSPLSLECTVEGTSNPNLYWYRQAAGRGLQLLFYSVGIGQISSEVPQNLSASRPQDRQFILSSKKLLLSDSGFYLCAWSVSGGANGEQFFGPGTRLTVL.

The chain combines TRBV29-1 with TRBJ1-2; D is ambiguous. V was pared by 1 base and J by 5 bases, with 20 bases between. The germline V gene encodes CDR1 SQVTM and CDR2 ANQGSEA. This CDR3 comprises 16 residues. DNA for the CDR3: TGCAGCGTTGAAGGAAATGTTAGGCGAGACACATATGGCTACACCTTC. Its protein is CSVEGNVRRDTYGYTF.

This clonotype has only a few counts. The chain employs TRBV21-1 and TRBJ2-1; the D call in the table, TRBD1, was not verified against the DNA. TRBV21-1 has pseudogene status. This CDR3 has 11 amino acids. The CDR3 DNA is TGTGCCAGCAGCCACAGGGGGGAGCAGTTCTTC. This gives the protein CASSHRGEQFF.

Worth noting for this clonotype: A much larger clone is a single base away; this may be a read error. This chain uses TRBV6-1 with TRBJ2-1; D may be TRBD1 (5 bases). Gene TRBJ2-7 matches the end of the DNA better, so the J call may be wrong. Per germline, CDR1 MNHNS and CDR2 SASEGT. The CDR3 extends over 14 amino acids. CDR3 sequence: CASSEGQIYNEQYF. CDR3 in DNA: TGTGCCAGCAGTGAAGGACAGATTTACAATGAGCAGTACTTC.

This clonotype was counted many times. This chain joins TRBV9 and TRBJ2-1; D might be TRBD1 or TRBD2, each matching 6 bases. The CDR3 is 17 amino acids. V dropped 5 bases and J dropped 9 bases, with 27 bases sitting between them. Germline values: CDR1 SGDLS, CDR2 YYNGEE. This CDR3 is CASSDPILEGDYGEQFF. CDR3 nucleotides: TGTGCCAGCAGTGACCCCATTCTGGAGGGGGATTACGGTGAGCAGTTCTTC.

V is TRBV7-9 and J is TRBJ2-1; no clear D. CDR3 length: 13 residues. The V gene's germline CDR1 is SEHNR and CDR2 FQNEAQ (reference sequence). Trimming took off 1 base at V and 9 bases at J, with 10 bases between the two ends. The CDR3 bases are TGTGCCAGCAGCTTAGGTACTGATCCTGAGCAGTTCTTC. As protein: CASSLGTDPEQFF.

J is TRBJ2-4 and V is TRBV4-2, with D tentatively TRBD2 (6 bases). The J call may be faulty, since TRBJ2-7 better matches the DNA end. There are 15 residues in the CDR3. Germline CDR1 is LGHNA and CDR2 is YNFKEQ. CDR3 in DNA: TGTGCCAGCAGCGTAGGTCTCGGGAGAGAAGACGAGCAGTACTTC. It codes for CASSVGLGREDEQYF.

The chain employs TRBV5-1 and TRBJ2-1, with D unclear. The CDR3 has 15 amino acids. Germline V gene data show CDR1 as SGHRS and CDR2 as YFSETQ. Trimming removed 0 bases at V and 0 bases at J, with 7 bases between. CDR3 amino acids: CASSLVISSYNEQFF. CDR3 bases: TGCGCCAGCAGCTTGGTAATTAGCTCCTACAATGAGCAGTTCTTC.